The clone carrying this TCR beta chain was counted a few times. The antigen remains unidentified. Germline V gene sequence: CDR1 SEHNR, CDR2 FQNEAQ (reference sequence). This CDR3 has 12 residues. Trimming took off 6 bases at V and 2 bases at J, with 8 bases between the two ends. These data are taken from a study of T cell repertoires in cytomegalovirus infection. Turning to the study itself: Public TCR beta signature analysis indicated the presence of both CMV infection and matching HLA type. Points from the study as a whole: The response measured ex vivo was dominated by TCR beta clonotypes (HLA-C-restricted and CMV-specific).

TCRdb re-called the reads through MiXCR, storing one row per CDR3 protein. Of some 350,000 distinct CDR3 sequences in the sample, just under 35% were seen once. The receptor's source is a human donor in good health (CMV status not recorded). Some clones in this sample may be carry-over from other donors' samples. The sequencing used cultured PBMCs, collected from culture after CMV antigen stimulation. The chain has TRBV7-9 and TRBJ2-7; weak D call: TRBD1 (6 bases). For the CDR3, the DNA is TGTGCCAGCAGGGGACAAACCTACGAGCAGTACTTC. Its protein is CASRGQTYEQYF.